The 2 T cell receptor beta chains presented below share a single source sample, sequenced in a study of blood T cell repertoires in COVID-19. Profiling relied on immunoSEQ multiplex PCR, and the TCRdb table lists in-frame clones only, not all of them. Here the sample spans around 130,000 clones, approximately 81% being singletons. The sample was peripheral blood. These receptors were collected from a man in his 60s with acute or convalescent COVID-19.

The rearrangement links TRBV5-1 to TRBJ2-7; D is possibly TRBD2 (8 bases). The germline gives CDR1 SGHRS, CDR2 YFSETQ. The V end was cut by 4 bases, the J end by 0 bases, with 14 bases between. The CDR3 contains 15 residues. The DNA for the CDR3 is TGCGCCAGCAGCGTACAGGGGACTAGCTCCTACGAGCAGTACTTC. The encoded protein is CASSVQGTSSYEQYF.

CDR3: CASSSAAVGRTGELFF. CDR3 nucleotide sequence: TGTGCCAGCAGCTCGGCCGCGGTGGGGAGGACCGGGGAGCTGTTTTTT. V usage is TRBV7-3 and J usage is TRBJ2-2, with D perhaps TRBD2 (6 bases). From germline, CDR1 is SGHTA and CDR2 FQGTGA. The CDR3 contains 16 residues. Trimming shortened V by 4 bases and J by 5 bases, and 17 bases separated the two germline ends.